These T cell receptor beta chains were read from a single sample in a study of blood T cells in healthy people across ages. From the 5' RACE reads, TCRdb called clonotypes with MiXCR, one entry per CDR3 protein. The repertoire consists of approximately 600,000 distinct CDR3 sequences, with about 53% occurring once and the leading ten covering over 30%. Material: blood. The receptor set was obtained from a man aged 55 to 70 in good health. Each CDR3 is given with its conserved first and last residue. D genes are given only for firm matches. Expanded clones get a size class; other rows say once, few or many, or leave the size out.

V	J	size	D	DNA	CDR3
TRBV6-2/TRBV6-3	TRBJ1-4	.	TRBD1	TGTGCCAGCAGCATGCTGGACAGGGGAAATGAAAAACTGTTTTTT	CASSMLDRGNEKLFF
TRBV12-3/TRBV12-4	TRBJ2-5	few	.	TGTGCCAGCAGTCCCCGATTCCTGCAAGAGACCCAGTACTTC	CASSPRFLQETQYF
TRBV9	TRBJ1-5	.	TRBD1	TGTGCCAGCAGCGCGACAGGGGCGGTCAATCAGCCCCAGCATTTT	CASSATGAVNQPQHF
TRBV7-2	TRBJ2-5	.	.	TGTGCCAGGAGCTTATTAGGGGACGGAGAGACCCAGTACTTC	CARSLLGDGETQYF
TRBV9	TRBJ2-7	few	.	TGTGCCAGCAGCCCTACCCCGGGACAACCTTCCTACGAGCAGTACTTC	CASSPTPGQPSYEQYF
TRBV7-9	TRBJ2-5	.	TRBD1	TGTGCCAGCAGCCGGAGGACAGGGCTATACAATGAGCAGTACTTC	CASSRRTGLYNEQYF
TRBV20-1	TRBJ1-2	.	TRBD1	TGCAGTGCTAGGGAACCCCGGGACAGGGGAGGCTACACCTTC	CSAREPRDRGGYTF
TRBV7-6	TRBJ1-2	.	.	TGTGCCAGCAGCCCAGCTGACTTATATGGCTACACCTTC	CASSPADLYGYTF
TRBV20-1	TRBJ2-1	.	TRBD2	TGCAGTGCTAGGCTTAGCGGGGGGGCCACGCGTGGATACAATGAGCAGTTCTTC	CSARLSGGATRGYNEQFF
TRBV20-1	TRBJ2-3	few	.	TGCAGTGCTAGACCCCCGGACGGTCAAGATACGCAGTATTTT	CSARPPDGQDTQYF
TRBV15	TRBJ1-2	.	.	TGTGCCACCAGCAGAGATGTGAGGGGTAGTGGCTACACCTTC	CATSRDVRGSGYTF
TRBV5-1	TRBJ2-5	.	TRBD1	TGCGCCAGCAGCTTGGGAACGCACACAGGGGGCGCCGGGGAGACCCAGTACTTC	CASSLGTHTGGAGETQYF
TRBV4-1	TRBJ2-7	.	TRBD2	TGCGCCAGCAGCCAAGATTCATCAGCGGGGGCCTACGAGCAGTACTTC	CASSQDSSAGAYEQYF
TRBV6-5	TRBJ2-7	once	.	TGTGCCAGCAGTTACTCTTCGGCTAGAGGGGGTTACGAGCAGTACTTC	CASSYSSARGGYEQYF
TRBV5-1	TRBJ2-5	.	.	TGCGCCAGCAGCTTAATCCTACGACCAGCTTCTAAGTGGGAGACCCAGTACTTC	CASSLILRPASKWETQYF
TRBV9	TRBJ1-4	few	.	TGTGCCAGCAGCGTAAAAACCCTGAATGAAAAACTGTTTTTT	CASSVKTLNEKLFF
TRBV11-2	TRBJ2-1	.	.	TGTGCCAGCAGCTTAGGGGGGCCGACAGAGCAGTTCTTC	CASSLGGPTEQFF
TRBV2	TRBJ2-5	.	TRBD2	TGTGCCAGCAGACCCGCGGGGGCTAGCGGGGTGGAGACCCAGTACTTC	CASRPAGASGVETQYF
TRBV10-3	TRBJ2-3	.	TRBD2	TGTGCCATCAGACGGACTAGCGGGGGCCAAAGCACAGATACGCAGTATTTT	CAIRRTSGGQSTDTQYF
TRBV3-1	TRBJ1-5	.	.	TGTGCCAGCAGCCCACTGGGGGATCAGCCCCAGCATTTT	CASSPLGDQPQHF
TRBV11-2	TRBJ2-7	.	.	TGTGTCAGCAGCTTAGCCCCCGGCAGGGCCTACGAGCAGTACTTC	CVSSLAPGRAYEQYF
TRBV6-4	TRBJ2-5	.	.	TGTGCCAGCAGTGCCGGGACGCCGGTGGAAGAGACCCAGTACTTC	CASSAGTPVEETQYF
TRBV20-1	TRBJ1-1	.	.	TGCAGTGCTCCCACCCTGGGGACTGAAGCTTTCTTT	CSAPTLGTEAFF
TRBV4-1	TRBJ2-5	.	.	TGCGCCAGCAGCCAAGGTTACGTCAGGCAAGAGACCCAGTACTTC	CASSQGYVRQETQYF
TRBV4-1	TRBJ2-7	.	.	TGCGCCAGCAGCCAAACCCGGGACGGCGCCTACGAGCAGTACTTC	CASSQTRDGAYEQYF
TRBV24-1	TRBJ2-3	.	.	TGTGCCACCCGCCGGGAGTCGGGGGCAGATACGCAGTATTTT	CATRRESGADTQYF
TRBV7-8	TRBJ1-1	.	.	TGTGCCAGCAGCTCCCTCAGAGCGGTGGACACTGAAGCTTTCTTT	CASSSLRAVDTEAFF
TRBV6-2/TRBV6-3	TRBJ2-7	once	TRBD1	TGTGCCAGCAGAGAGTGGGGGACAGGGACCTACGAGCAGTACTTC	CASREWGTGTYEQYF
TRBV20-1	TRBJ2-5	.	.	TGCAGTGCGTTGCCGGGACTCAGACAAGAGACCCAGTACTTC	CSALPGLRQETQYF
TRBV7-2	TRBJ2-7	many	.	TGTGCCAGCAGCTCCCCCCGCGGGGCGGACGAGCAGTACTTC	CASSSPRGADEQYF
TRBV29-1	TRBJ2-1	many	.	TGCAGCGTTGAGGTCGGAAGAGTCTACAATGAGCAGTTCTTC	CSVEVGRVYNEQFF
TRBV10-3	TRBJ2-4	.	TRBD1	TGTGCCATCAGTGACAGGGACAGGGTGTACTTC	CAISDRDRVYF
TRBV5-1	TRBJ1-1	.	TRBD1	TGCGCCAGCAGCCCCACGGGACAGTTCAACACTGAAGCTTTCTTT	CASSPTGQFNTEAFF
TRBV9	TRBJ1-1	.	.	TGTGCCAGCAGCGTAGCTGGGGCCAACACTGAAGCTTTCTTT	CASSVAGANTEAFF
TRBV27	TRBJ1-6	.	TRBD1	TGTGCCAGCAGTCCTGCCGGGACAGGTGGGGCACCCCTCCACTTT	CASSPAGTGGAPLHF
TRBV9	TRBJ2-5	many	.	TGTGCCAGCAGCGTAGGGCGATACCAAGAGACCCAGTACTTC	CASSVGRYQETQYF
TRBV4-1	TRBJ2-7	.	.	TGCGCCAGCAGCCAAGTGGGCAGCTACGAGCAGTACTTC	CASSQVGSYEQYF
TRBV6-5	TRBJ2-7	few	.	TGTGCCAGCAGTTACTCCGGGGTAGGGGAGCAGTACTTC	CASSYSGVGEQYF
TRBV29-1	TRBJ2-7	.	.	TGCGGCGCTCAGGGCGGGCGGTCTCCCTACGAGCAGTACTTC	CGAQGGRSPYEQYF
TRBV20-1	TRBJ2-1	.	TRBD1	TGCAGTGCTACGACGGACAGGTCCTCCTACAATGAGCAGTTCTTC	CSATTDRSSYNEQFF
TRBV28	TRBJ1-2	.	.	TGTGCCAGCCAGGGATACTATGGCTACACCTTC	CASQGYYGYTF
TRBV3-1	TRBJ2-7	few	TRBD2	TGTGCCAGCAGCCAAAGCGGGGGGTACGAGCAGTACTTC	CASSQSGGYEQYF
TRBV6-5	TRBJ1-2	.	TRBD1	TGTGCCAGCAGTTTTAGGGGACAGGGGAGGTATGGCTACACCTTC	CASSFRGQGRYGYTF
TRBV11-1	TRBJ2-5	few	TRBD1	TGTGCCAGCAGCTTAACCGGGACAGGGCTTGCAGAGACCCAGTACTTC	CASSLTGTGLAETQYF
TRBV6-5	TRBJ1-2	.	TRBD1	TGTGCCAGCAGTTTCCGGGACAGGGGTTTCCGTAACTATGGCTACACCTTC	CASSFRDRGFRNYGYTF
TRBV20-1	TRBJ2-7	few	.	TGCAGTGCTACCTCGCTCGGTAGGGGGAGCTCCTACGAGCAGTACTTC	CSATSLGRGSSYEQYF
TRBV18	TRBJ2-5	.	.	TGTGCCAGCTCACCTGGACAGTCGGGAGAGCAGTACTTC	CASSPGQSGEQYF
TRBV9	TRBJ2-2	.	TRBD1	TGTGCCAGCACCCGACAGGGGGGCAGCGCCGGGGAGCTGTTTTTT	CASTRQGGSAGELFF
TRBV12-5	TRBJ2-1	.	TRBD2	TGTGCTAGTGGTTCAGGACTAGCGGGGGCCGGGGGGGAGCAGTTCTTC	CASGSGLAGAGGEQFF
TRBV20-1	TRBJ2-1	.	.	TGCAGTGCTAGACCGGCCGATGAGCAGTTCTTC	CSARPADEQFF
TRBV20-1	TRBJ2-5	.	.	TGCAGTGCTAGAGTGGCTTCAGAGCAGTACTTC	CSARVASEQYF
TRBV4-2	TRBJ2-5	.	TRBD2	TGTGCCAGCAGCCAGTTCGGGGGGGCGGACCAAGAGACCCAGTACTTC	CASSQFGGADQETQYF